This T cell receptor (beta chain) is drawn from a study of regulatory T cells in long-lasting Graves disease (dated by TCRdb to 2020 to 2023). About the investigation overall: Persistent Graves' disease was defined as antithyroid drug treatment for over 5 years with persistently positive TSH receptor autoantibodies. The study took place in China and was registered as a clinical trial. Persistent Graves' disease patients were compared with newly diagnosed Graves' disease patients by peripheral blood TCR sequencing and RNA sequencing. A total of roughly 35 samples were covered by TCR sequencing, comprising approximately 13 persistent and some 20 newly diagnosed Graves' disease patients. Antithyroid drugs had been taken for 8.5 to 13 years on average by persistent Graves' disease patients in the clinical cohort.

The library was generated by multiplex PCR. Sequencing relied on an Illumina HiSeq 4000. TCR beta libraries were built with iRepertoire HTBI primers and Arm-PCR amplification of CDR3 regions. PCR products were gel purified before sequencing. The authors' analysis ran thus. Across samples, roughly 60 TRBV and approximately 15 TRBJ segments were identified and used for gene usage analysis of CDR3 amino acid clonotypes. COPE and FqMerger were used to merge filtered high-quality paired reads into contigs. BLAST was used to align contigs to the IMGT TRBV, TRBD and TRBJ reference genes, and CDR3 was defined following IMGT. Any clonotype with a frequency above 0.1% was counted as a highly expanded clone. Repertoire diversity was measured by Shannon entropy, and V-J evenness by the Gini coefficient. Public clonotypes were defined as clonotypes shared by more than one individual. TCRdb trimmed the raw reads at Q25, called clones with MiXCR and kept productive beta chains. Rows are unified per CDR3 protein, each entry keeping the most common DNA and genes. The authors' filters were not applied to this entry. The sample table holds about half a million distinct CDR3 sequences, of which roughly 23% were seen once. The ten biggest clones cover 13% of the sample.

The germline ends are 7 bases apart after V is trimmed by 5 bases and J by 3 bases. Reading the germline V gene gives CDR1 MNHEY and CDR2 SVGEGT. Including the terminal cysteine and phenylalanine, the CDR3 comprises 12 residues. This entry keeps only the CDR3 DNA: 36 bases, framed from base 1. Points the paper makes about the study in general: Because the primary lesion, thyroid tissue, could not be accessed, the study looked at peripheral blood alone. Sequencing and analysis were restricted to the TCR beta chain. Compared with newly diagnosed patients, patients with persistent Graves' disease had lower TCR Shannon entropy and fewer highly expanded clones, which suggests clonal expansion. The small sample size was acknowledged by the authors as a limitation that may reduce accuracy. Patients with persistent disease shared more public clonotypes (roughly 2,900) than newly diagnosed patients did (approximately 970). TRBV28, TRBJ1-2 and TRBJ2-5 were preferentially used in persistent disease, while TRBV20-1 and TRBJ2-1 were favored in newly diagnosed disease.

Per the publication, the time point label means: persistent/refractory GD, antithyroid drugs over 5 years with positive TRAb. RNA was extracted from PBMCs in TRIzol for both TCR sequencing and RNA sequencing. The diagnosis of Graves' disease followed American Thyroid Association guidelines. Patients for the study were recruited at an endocrinology department in Xi'an, China. Each patient gave approximately 9 milliliters of peripheral blood, collected in an EDTA anticoagulant tube. Ficoll Paque Plus density gradient separation was used to isolate PBMCs, and no additional T cell sorting was done. An Agilent 2100 Bioanalyzer and agarose gel were used to check RNA quality, and a NanoDrop 2000 was used to measure RNA concentration. As to this clonotype: No cognate antigen has been identified for it. No much larger clone exists at a distance of one base, and base qualities are not known.

This material consisted of peripheral blood mononuclear cells (PBMCs), taken when the disease was refractory, from a patient treated with antithyroid drugs. The sequence came from a female donor with Graves disease. Here the chain combines TRBV6-2 or TRBV6-3 and TRBJ1-2; the D gene cannot be resolved reliably. The DNA sequence follows: TGTGCCAGCAGTGAACAAGACTATGGCTACACCTTC. This translates into CASSEQDYGYTF.